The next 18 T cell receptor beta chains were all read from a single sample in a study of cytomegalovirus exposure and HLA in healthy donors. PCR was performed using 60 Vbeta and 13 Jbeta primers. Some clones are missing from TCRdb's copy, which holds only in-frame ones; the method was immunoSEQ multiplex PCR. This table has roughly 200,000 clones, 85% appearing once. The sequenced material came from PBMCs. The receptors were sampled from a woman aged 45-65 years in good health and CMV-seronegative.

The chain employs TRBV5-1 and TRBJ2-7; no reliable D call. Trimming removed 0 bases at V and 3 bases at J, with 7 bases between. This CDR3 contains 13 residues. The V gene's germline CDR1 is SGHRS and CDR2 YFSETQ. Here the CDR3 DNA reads TGCGCCAGCAGCTTGGCTGCGGACTACGAGCAGTACTTC. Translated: CASSLAADYEQYF.

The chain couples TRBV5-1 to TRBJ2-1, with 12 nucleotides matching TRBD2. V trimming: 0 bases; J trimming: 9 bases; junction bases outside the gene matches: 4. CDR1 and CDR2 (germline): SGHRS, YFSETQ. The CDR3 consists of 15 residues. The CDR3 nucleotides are TGCGCCAGCAGCTTGGCTAGCGGGAGGGCAGGTGAGCAGTTCTTC. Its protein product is CASSLASGRAGEQFF. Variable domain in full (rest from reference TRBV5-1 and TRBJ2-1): KAGVTQTPRYLIKTRGQQVTLSCSPISGHRSVSWYQQTPGQGLQFLFEYFSETQRNKGNFPGRFSGRQFSNSRSEMNVSTLELGDSALYLCASSLASGRAGEQFFGPGTRLTVL.

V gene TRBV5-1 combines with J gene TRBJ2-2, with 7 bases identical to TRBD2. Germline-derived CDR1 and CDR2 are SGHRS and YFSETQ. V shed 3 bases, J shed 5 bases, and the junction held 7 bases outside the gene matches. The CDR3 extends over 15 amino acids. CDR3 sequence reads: CASSWQRGRTGELFF. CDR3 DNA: TGCGCCAGCAGCTGGCAGCGGGGTAGAACCGGGGAGCTGTTTTTT.

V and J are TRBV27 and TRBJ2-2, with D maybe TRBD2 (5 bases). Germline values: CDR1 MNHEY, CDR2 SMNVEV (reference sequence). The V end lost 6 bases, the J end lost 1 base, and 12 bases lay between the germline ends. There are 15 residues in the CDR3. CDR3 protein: CASSPWGVNTGELFF. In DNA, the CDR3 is TGTGCCAGCAGCCCCTGGGGAGTGAACACCGGGGAGCTGTTTTTT.

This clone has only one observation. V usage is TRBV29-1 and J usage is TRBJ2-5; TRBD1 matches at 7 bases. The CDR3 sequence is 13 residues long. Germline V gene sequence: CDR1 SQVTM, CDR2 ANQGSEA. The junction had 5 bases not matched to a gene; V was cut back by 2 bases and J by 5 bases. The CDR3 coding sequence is TGCAGCGTTGAAAGGGGGCCGGGGGAGACCCAGTACTTC. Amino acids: CSVERGPGETQYF. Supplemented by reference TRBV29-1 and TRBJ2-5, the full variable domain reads SAVISQKPSRDICQRGTSLTIQCQVDSQVTMMFWYRQQPGQSLTLIATANQGSEATYESGFVIDKFPISRPNLTFSTLTVSNMSPEDSSIYLCSVERGPGETQYFGPGTRLLVL.

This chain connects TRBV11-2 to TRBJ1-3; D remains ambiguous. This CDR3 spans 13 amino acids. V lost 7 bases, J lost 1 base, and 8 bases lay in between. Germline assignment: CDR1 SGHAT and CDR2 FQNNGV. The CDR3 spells CASTPVSGNTIYF. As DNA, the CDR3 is TGTGCCAGCACCCCGGTATCTGGAAACACCATATATTTT.

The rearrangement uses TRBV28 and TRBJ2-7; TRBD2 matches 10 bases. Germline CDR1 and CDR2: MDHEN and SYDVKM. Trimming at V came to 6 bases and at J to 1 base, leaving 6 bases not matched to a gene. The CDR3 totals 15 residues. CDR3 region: CASSRTSGISYEQYF. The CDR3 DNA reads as TGTGCCAGCAGCCGCACTAGCGGGATATCCTACGAGCAGTACTTC.

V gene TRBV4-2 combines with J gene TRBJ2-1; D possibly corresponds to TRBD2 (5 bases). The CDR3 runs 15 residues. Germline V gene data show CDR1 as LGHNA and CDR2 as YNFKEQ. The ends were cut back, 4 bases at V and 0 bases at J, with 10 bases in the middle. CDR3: CASSLDSTSYNEQFF. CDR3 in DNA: TGTGCCAGCAGCCTGGACTCTACCTCCTACAATGAGCAGTTCTTC.

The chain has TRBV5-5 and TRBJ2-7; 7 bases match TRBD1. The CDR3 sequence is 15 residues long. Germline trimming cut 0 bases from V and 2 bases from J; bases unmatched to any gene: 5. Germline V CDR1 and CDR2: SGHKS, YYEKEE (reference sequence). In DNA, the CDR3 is TGTGCCAGCAGCTTGGCCACGGGACAGACCTACGAGCAGTACTTC. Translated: CASSLATGQTYEQYF. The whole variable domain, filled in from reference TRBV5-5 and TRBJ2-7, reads DAGVTQSPTHLIKTRGQQVTLRCSPISGHKSVSWYQQVLGQGPQFIFQYYEKEERGRGNFPDRFSARQFPNYSSELNVNALLLGDSALYLCASSLATGQTYEQYFGPGTRLTVT.

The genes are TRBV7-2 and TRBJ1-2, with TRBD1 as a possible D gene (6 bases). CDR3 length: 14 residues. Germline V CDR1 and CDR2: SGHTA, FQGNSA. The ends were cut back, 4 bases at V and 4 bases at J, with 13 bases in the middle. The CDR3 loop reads CASSYREIVYGYTF. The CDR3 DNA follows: TGTGCCAGCAGCTACAGGGAAATCGTCTATGGCTACACCTTC.

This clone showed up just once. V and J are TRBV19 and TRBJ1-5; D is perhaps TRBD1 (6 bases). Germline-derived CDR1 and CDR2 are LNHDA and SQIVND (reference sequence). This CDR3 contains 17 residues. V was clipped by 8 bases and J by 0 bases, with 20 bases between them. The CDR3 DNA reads TGTGCCAGTGTTGGTGGGGGCTTAGTTAATAGCAATCAGCCCCAGCATTTT. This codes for CASVGGGLVNSNQPQHF.

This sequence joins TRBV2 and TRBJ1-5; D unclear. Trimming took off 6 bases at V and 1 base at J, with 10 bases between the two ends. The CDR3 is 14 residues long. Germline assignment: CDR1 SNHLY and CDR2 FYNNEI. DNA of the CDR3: TGTGCCAGCAGGGTGACTAGGAGCAATCAGCCCCAGCATTTT. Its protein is CASRVTRSNQPQHF.

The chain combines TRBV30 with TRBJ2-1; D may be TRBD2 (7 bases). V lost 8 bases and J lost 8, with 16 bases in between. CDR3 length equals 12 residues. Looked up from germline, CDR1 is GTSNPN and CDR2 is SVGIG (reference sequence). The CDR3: CALRGAVDEQFF. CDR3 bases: TGTGCCCTTCGGGGGGCTGTCGATGAGCAGTTCTTC.

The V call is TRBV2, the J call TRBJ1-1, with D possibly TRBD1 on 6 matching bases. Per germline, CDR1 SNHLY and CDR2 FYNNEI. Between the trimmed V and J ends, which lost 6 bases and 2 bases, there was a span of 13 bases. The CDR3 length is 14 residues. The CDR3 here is CASSTGTTNTEAFF. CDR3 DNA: TGTGCCAGCAGCACCGGGACAACCAACACTGAAGCTTTCTTT.

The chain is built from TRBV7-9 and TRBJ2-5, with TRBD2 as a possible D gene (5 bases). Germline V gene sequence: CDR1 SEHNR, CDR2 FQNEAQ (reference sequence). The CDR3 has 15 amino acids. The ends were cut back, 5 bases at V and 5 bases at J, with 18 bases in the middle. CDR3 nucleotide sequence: TGTGCCAGCAGCGCTACCCCGGCCCGAGGGGAGACCCAGTACTTC. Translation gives CASSATPARGETQYF.

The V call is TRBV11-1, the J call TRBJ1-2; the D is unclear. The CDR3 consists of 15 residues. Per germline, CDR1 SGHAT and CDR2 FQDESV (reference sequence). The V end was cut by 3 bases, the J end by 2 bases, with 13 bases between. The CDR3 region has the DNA TGTGCCAGCAGCTTTGTCGGGAGCCAAAACTATGGCTACACCTTC. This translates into CASSFVGSQNYGYTF.

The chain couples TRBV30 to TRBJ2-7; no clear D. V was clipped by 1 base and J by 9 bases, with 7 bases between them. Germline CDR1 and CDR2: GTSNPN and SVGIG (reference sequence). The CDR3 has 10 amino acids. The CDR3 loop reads CAWSAQAQYF. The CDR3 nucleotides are TGTGCCTGGAGTGCCCAGGCGCAGTACTTC.

CDR3 residues: CASSVADLRQETQYF. For the CDR3, the DNA is TGCGCCAGCAGTGTGGCAGATCTTCGCCAAGAGACCCAGTACTTC. The chain has TRBV5-1 and TRBJ2-5; the D is unclear. The CDR3 is made up of 15 amino acids. V was cut by 5 bases and J by 1 base, with 15 bases left in between. From germline, CDR1 is SGHRS and CDR2 YFSETQ.